A single sample gave rise to the 11 T cell receptor beta chains below, sequenced in a study of response to subunit inactivated influenza vaccine (dated by TCRdb to between 2018 and 2020). Libraries were made using RT-PCR. The run used an Illumina HiSeq 2500. Clones were called with MiXCR by TCRdb after fastp trimmed the public reads at Q25, and only in-frame beta chains were retained. All rows with the same CDR3 protein become a single entry with the most common DNA and genes. The sample table records fewer than 800,000 distinct CDR3 sequences; about a sixth of these occur just once. In total, the top ten clones hold roughly 10% of the sample. The material was PBMCs from blood, obtained less than 13 days after vaccination. The origin of the receptors is a man aged 50 or older who received an inactivated influenza vaccine. Donor details come from another sample of the same person, matched by shared clones.

In its sample, this clonotype was seen many times. The chain couples TRBV5-6 to TRBJ2-1; TRBD2 is a possible D gene (5 bases). This CDR3 contains 12 residues. Germline CDR1 is SGHDT and CDR2 is YYEEEE. The ends were cut back, 7 bases at V and 3 bases at J, with 8 bases in the middle. The CDR3 region is CASFRDYNEQFF. The CDR3 bases are TGTGCCAGCTTCCGGGACTACAATGAGCAGTTCTTC.

The chain uses TRBV5-5 and TRBJ2-1; 9 bases line up with TRBD2. CDR1 and CDR2 (germline): SGHKS, YYEKEE (reference sequence). V trimming: 4 bases; J trimming: 3 bases; junction bases outside the gene matches: 8. This CDR3 has 16 residues. The CDR3 DNA reads as TGTGCCAGCAGCCTGGAATCTAGCGGGGTCTACAATGAGCAGTTCTTC. It codes for CASSLESSGVYNEQFF.

The gene calls are TRBV12-3 or TRBV12-4 and TRBJ2-5; D gene uncertain. CDR3 length equals 13 residues. Trimming took off 8 bases at V and 2 bases at J, with 12 bases between the two ends. DNA of the CDR3: TGTGCCAGCCGCCCCCCCGGACAAGAGACCCAGTACTTC. This gives the protein CASRPPGQETQYF.

The V gene is TRBV4-3, the J gene TRBJ1-2; D uncertain. The germline gives CDR1 LGHNA, CDR2 YSLEER. The CDR3 spans 17 residues. V shed 1 base and J shed 6 bases, with 21 bases lying between them. CDR3 sequence: CASSQVSGVLSPNGYTF. CDR3 DNA sequence: TGCGCCAGCAGCCAAGTGTCAGGAGTTTTGTCTCCCAATGGCTACACCTTC.

This clonotype was observed a few times. J is TRBJ2-3 and V is TRBV5-1; D assignment may be TRBD1 or TRBD2 (5 bases each). V was clipped by 3 bases and J by 5 bases, with 22 bases between them. CDR1 is SGHRS, CDR2 YFSETQ, per germline. CDR3 length equals 17 residues. The CDR3 loop is CASSWGRPTLGKDTQYF. CDR3 DNA: TGCGCCAGCAGCTGGGGACGACCGACCCTAGGTAAAGATACGCAGTATTTT.

The sample holds a few counts of this clonotype. This chain links TRBV20-1 with TRBJ2-7; D possibly corresponds to TRBD2 (5 bases). The CDR3 extends over 14 amino acids. CDR1 and CDR2 (germline): DFQATT, SNEGSKA (reference sequence). Deletions cut 3 bases from V and 2 bases from J, with 14 bases between. DNA of the CDR3: TGCAGTGCTAGTAGGGCTACGGGGACCTACGAGCAGTACTTC. The encoded protein is CSASRATGTYEQYF.

The sample holds one count of this clonotype. The rearrangement links TRBV7-8 to TRBJ2-4, with a tentative D call TRBD1 (5 bases). The germline gives CDR1 SGHVS, CDR2 FQNEAQ. Trimming pared 1 base from V and 1 base from J, leaving 14 bases between. The CDR3 is made up of 17 amino acids. The CDR3 DNA reads as TGTGCCAGCAGCTTAGGTTCTTTCAGGGCTGCCAAAAACATTCAGTACTTC. Its translation: CASSLGSFRAAKNIQYF.

The sample holds a few counts of this clonotype. The chain carries TRBV4-2 and TRBJ2-2; 10 bases map to TRBD2. The CDR3 extends over 17 amino acids. The germline CDR1 and CDR2 sequences are LGHNA and YNFKEQ. Unmatched junction bases numbered 8, after V lost 0 bases and J lost 7 bases. The CDR3 sequence is CASSQERSGRDGGELFF. CDR3 coding DNA: TGTGCCAGCAGCCAAGAGAGGAGCGGGAGGGATGGCGGGGAGCTGTTTTTT.

This clonotype has at least ten counts. The rearrangement uses TRBV15 and TRBJ1-4, with 7 bases matching TRBD1. V was clipped by 0 bases and J by 1 base; unmatched bases: 5. The CDR3 is 17 residues long. Germline CDR1 reads LNHNV; CDR2 reads YYDKDF (reference sequence). The CDR3: CATSRERGRITNEKLFF. In nucleotides, the CDR3 is TGTGCCACCAGCAGAGAAAGGGGGCGTATAACTAATGAAAAACTGTTTTTT.

With respect to this clonotype: One end of the junction does not line up with germline, which may come from a read error. This sequence joins TRBV3-1 and TRBJ2-7; D unresolved. The CDR3 loop spans 15 amino acids. Germline CDR1 and CDR2: LGHDT and YNNKEL (reference sequence). The CDR3, as DNA: TGTGCCAGCAGCAAAGAGGCGTCTTGTACCCACGAGCAGTACTTC. This codes for CASSKEASCTHEQYF.

The chain joins TRBV10-3 to TRBJ2-3; TRBD2 agrees at 8 bases. V lost 2 bases, J lost 6 bases, and 4 bases stayed unmatched. The germline CDR1 and CDR2 sequences are ENHRY and SYGVKD. The CDR3 is 14 residues long. CDR3 nucleotides: TGTGCCATCAGTGAGAGCGGGAGTGCGGATACGCAGTATTTT. As protein: CAISESGSADTQYF.